The rows below give T cell receptor beta chains drawn from one sample of a study of shared clonotypes between healthy human individuals. Clones were read by immunoSEQ multiplex PCR, and TCRdb kept only the in-frame ones, dropping some. The sample has about 2,100,000 clones, approximately 94% seen once. Sample: naive CD8+ T cells from PBMCs. All receptors derive from a man aged 18 to 35 in good health. Some clones in this sample may be carry-over from other donors' samples. The CDR3 runs from the conserved cysteine through the conserved F or W. A D gene is named only where the DNA matches it firmly.

D	J	V	CDR3
NA	TRBJ2-7	TRBV9	CASSQGYEQYF
TRBD2	TRBJ2-2	TRBV28	CASCLLAGNTGELFF
NA	TRBJ2-7	TRBV19	CASSIAGRGSYEQYF
TRBD1	TRBJ2-2	TRBV2	CASSEARAGGLSGELFF
NA	TRBJ2-2	TRBV7-9	CASSPTIANTGELFF
NA	TRBJ2-2	TRBV7-9	CADGTLNTGELFF
NA	TRBJ2-7	TRBV5-1	CASSSTDSSYEQYF
NA	TRBJ2-5	TRBV28	CASTSGTFQETQYF
TRBD2	TRBJ2-5	TRBV4-2	CASSQETSGSQETQYF
NA	TRBJ1-4	TRBV11-2	CASSLAPPGLNEKLFF
NA	TRBJ2-2	TRBV27	CATGQPWVTGELFF
TRBD1	TRBJ2-1	TRBV4-1	CASRAQGGNEQFF
TRBD1	TRBJ1-1	TRBV5-4	CASSLRGQQNTEAFF
NA	TRBJ2-7	TRBV4-2	CASSQVIYGSGYEQYF
NA	TRBJ2-7	TRBV7-6	CASSLSAQDYEQYF
NA	TRBJ1-1	TRBV9	CASSTMNTEAFF
TRBD2	TRBJ2-7	TRBV27	CASSLYRGAYEQYF
NA	TRBJ2-3	TRBV5-1	CASSLGGVSTDTQYF
TRBD1	TRBJ2-3	TRBV7-6	CASSSTTGERGTDTQYF
NA	TRBJ2-2	TRBV7-9	CASSSTGRPGELFF
NA	TRBJ2-7	TRBV7-9	CASSSSPGSSSYEQYF
NA	TRBJ2-2	TRBV27	CASSLSYGEGWFGGELFF
TRBD1	TRBJ1-1	TRBV28	CASRGTGPNTEAFF
NA	TRBJ2-1	TRBV4-3	CASSQDTSSYNEQFF
TRBD1	TRBJ2-1	TRBV5-1	CASSPGQNEQFF
TRBD1	TRBJ1-2	TRBV4-1	CASSQVVRTGHGYTF
NA	TRBJ1-2	TRBV4-3	CASSQDSIPGTSGGYTF
NA	TRBJ2-7	TRBV18	CASSPTRWQYGYEQYF
NA	TRBJ2-1	TRBV13	CASSLESENEQFF